The source of this T cell receptor beta chain is a study of T cell responses to AZD1222 COVID-19 vaccine. Germline lookup yields CDR1 SGHTA and CDR2 FQGNSA. The CDR3 spans 15 residues. The V and J ends lost 1 base and 4 bases respectively, with 10 bases between them. Study outcomes and limitations: Dominant at 160-218 and 743-854, vaccine-associated CD4 TCRs also spanned spike. Every sample of the repertoires postdated the peak T cell response. The donors showed a predominance of white British ancestry and of females, with possible underestimation of clonal diversity.

Only in-frame clones appear in the TCRdb table, and some are missing; sequencing was by immunoSEQ multiplex PCR. The profile shows some 110,000 clones, 90% of them singletons. With respect to this clone: As yet, its antigen is unknown.

The TCR sequence derives from an adult who received the AZD1222 COVID-19 vaccine. The source was peripheral blood, collected 28 days after the second AZD1222 dose. The rearrangement links TRBV7-2 to TRBJ1-4, with a possible D match to TRBD1 (6 bases). The CDR3 is CASSLGGGNNEKLFF. CDR3 DNA: TGTGCCAGCAGCTTAGGAGGGGGGAATAATGAAAAACTGTTTTTT.